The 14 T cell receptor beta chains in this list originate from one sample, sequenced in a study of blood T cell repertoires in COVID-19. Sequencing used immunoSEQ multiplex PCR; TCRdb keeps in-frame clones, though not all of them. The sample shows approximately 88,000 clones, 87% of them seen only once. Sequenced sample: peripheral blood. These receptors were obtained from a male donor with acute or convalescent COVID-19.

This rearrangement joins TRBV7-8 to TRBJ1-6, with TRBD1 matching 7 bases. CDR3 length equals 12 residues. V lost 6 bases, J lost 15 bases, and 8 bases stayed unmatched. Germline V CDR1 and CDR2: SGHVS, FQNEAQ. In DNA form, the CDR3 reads TGTGCCAGCAGTTCCGACAGGGCCCTCCTCCACTTT. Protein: CASSSDRALLHF.

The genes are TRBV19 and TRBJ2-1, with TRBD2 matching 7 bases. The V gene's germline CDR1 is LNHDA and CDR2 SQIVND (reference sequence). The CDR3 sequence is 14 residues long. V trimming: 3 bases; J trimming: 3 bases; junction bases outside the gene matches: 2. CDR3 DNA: TGTGCCAGTAGTATCCAGCGGGGCTACAATGAGCAGTTCTTC. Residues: CASSIQRGYNEQFF.

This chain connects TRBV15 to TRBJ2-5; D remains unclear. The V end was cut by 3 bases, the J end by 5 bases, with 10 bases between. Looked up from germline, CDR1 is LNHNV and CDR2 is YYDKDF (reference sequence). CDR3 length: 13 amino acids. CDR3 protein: CATSRDRRETQYF. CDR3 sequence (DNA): TGTGCCACCAGCAGGGATCGGCGGGAGACCCAGTACTTC.

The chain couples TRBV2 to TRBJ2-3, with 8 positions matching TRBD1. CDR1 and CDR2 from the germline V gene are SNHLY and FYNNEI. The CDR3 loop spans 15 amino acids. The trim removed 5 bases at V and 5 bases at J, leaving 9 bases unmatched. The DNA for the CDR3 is TGTGCCAGCAGTACCCGGGACAGGTTGTTAGATACGCAGTATTTT. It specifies CASSTRDRLLDTQYF.

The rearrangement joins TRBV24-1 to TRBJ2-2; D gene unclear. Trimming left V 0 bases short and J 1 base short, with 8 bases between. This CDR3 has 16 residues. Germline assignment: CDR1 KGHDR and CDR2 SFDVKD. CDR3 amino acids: CATSDLGQENTGELFF. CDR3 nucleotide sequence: TGTGCCACCAGTGATTTGGGGCAGGAGAACACCGGGGAGCTGTTTTTT.

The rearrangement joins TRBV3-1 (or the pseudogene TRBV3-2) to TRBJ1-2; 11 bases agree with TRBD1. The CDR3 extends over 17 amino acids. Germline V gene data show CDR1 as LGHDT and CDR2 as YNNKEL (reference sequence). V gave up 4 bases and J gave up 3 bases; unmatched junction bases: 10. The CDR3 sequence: CASSPVTGTGGHYGYTF. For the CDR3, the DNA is TGTGCCAGCAGCCCTGTCACCGGGACAGGGGGACACTATGGCTACACCTTC.

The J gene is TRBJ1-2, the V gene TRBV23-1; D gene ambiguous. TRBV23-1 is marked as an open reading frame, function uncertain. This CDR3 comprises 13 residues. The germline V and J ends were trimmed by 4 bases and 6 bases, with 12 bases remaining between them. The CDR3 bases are TGCGCCAGCAGTCCTCTCCCCCGGGATGGCTACACCTTC. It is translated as CASSPLPRDGYTF.

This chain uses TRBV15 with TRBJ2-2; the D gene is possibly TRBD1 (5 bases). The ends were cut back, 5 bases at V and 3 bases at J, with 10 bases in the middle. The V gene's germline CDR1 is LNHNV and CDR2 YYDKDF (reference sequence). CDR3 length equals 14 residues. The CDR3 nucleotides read TGTGCCACCAGCGGCAGGGAATACACCGGGGAGCTGTTTTTT. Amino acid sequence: CATSGREYTGELFF.

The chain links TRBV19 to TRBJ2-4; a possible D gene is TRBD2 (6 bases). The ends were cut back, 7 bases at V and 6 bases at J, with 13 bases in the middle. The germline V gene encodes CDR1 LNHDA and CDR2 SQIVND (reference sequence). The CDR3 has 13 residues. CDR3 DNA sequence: TGTGCCAGTAATAACGACGGGGGAAACATTCAGTACTTC. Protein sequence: CASNNDGGNIQYF.

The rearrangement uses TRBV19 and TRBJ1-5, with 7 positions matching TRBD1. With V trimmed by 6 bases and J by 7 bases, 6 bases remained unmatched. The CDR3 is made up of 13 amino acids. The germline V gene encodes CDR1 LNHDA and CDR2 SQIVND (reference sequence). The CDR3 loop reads CASRTGLGQPQHF. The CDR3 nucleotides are TGTGCCAGTAGGACAGGGCTTGGGCAGCCCCAGCATTTT.

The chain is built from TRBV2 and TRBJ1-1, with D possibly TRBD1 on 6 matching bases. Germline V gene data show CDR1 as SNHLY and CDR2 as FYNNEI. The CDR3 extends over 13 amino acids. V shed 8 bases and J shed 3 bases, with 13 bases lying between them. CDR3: CASLRGLYTEAFF. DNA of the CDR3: TGTGCCAGCCTCAGGGGCTTATACACTGAAGCTTTCTTT.

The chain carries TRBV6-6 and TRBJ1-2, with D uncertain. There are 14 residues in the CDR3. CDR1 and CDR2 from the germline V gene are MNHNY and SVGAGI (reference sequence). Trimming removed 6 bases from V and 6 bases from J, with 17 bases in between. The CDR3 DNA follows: TGTGCCAGCAGCCCTGTAACAGCTTACGATGGCTACACCTTC. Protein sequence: CASSPVTAYDGYTF.

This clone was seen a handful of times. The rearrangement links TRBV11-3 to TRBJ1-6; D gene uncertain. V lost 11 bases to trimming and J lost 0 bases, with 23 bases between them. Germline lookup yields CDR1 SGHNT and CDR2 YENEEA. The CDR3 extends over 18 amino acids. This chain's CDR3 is CALAVEGECLSYNSPLHF. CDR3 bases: TGTGCCTTAGCAGTCGAGGGCGAGTGTCTCTCCTATAATTCACCCCTCCACTTT.

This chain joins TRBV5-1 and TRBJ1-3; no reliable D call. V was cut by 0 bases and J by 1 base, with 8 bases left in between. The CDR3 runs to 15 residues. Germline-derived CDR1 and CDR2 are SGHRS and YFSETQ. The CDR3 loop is CASSLEWQSGNTIYF. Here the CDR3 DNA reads TGCGCCAGCAGCTTGGAGTGGCAATCTGGAAACACCATATATTTT.